The 7 T cell receptor beta chains below were found in one sample sequenced in a study of T-cell reconstitution after alpha-beta-depleted transplantation in children. For TCRbeta, the library was prepared with unique molecular identifiers. One entry per CDR3 protein results from TCRdb running MiXCR on the PCR reads. The repertoire has 780,000 or so distinct CDR3 sequences, about 16% of them found once; the top ten carry around 5%. Material: PBMCs, mostly from graft donor cells, obtained 360 days after TCRalphabeta/CD19-depleted stem cell transplant. The receptors originated from a male patient between 5 and 17 years old who had a stem cell transplant for acute lymphoblastic leukemia, so the T cells may come from the graft donor.

This clonotype was counted at least ten times. V is TRBV12-3 or TRBV12-4 and J is TRBJ2-7, with 11 nucleotides matching TRBD1. This CDR3 has 15 residues. After removal of 1 base from V and 5 bases from J, the junction contained 4 bases not matched to a gene. CDR3 sequence: CASSLGDRGTNEQYF. The CDR3 DNA is TGTGCCAGCAGTTTAGGGGACAGGGGGACTAACGAGCAGTACTTC.

This clonotype has a count of ten or more. The chain links TRBV5-1 to TRBJ2-7, with D perhaps matching TRBD2 (6 bases). Germline values: CDR1 SGHRS, CDR2 YFSETQ. This CDR3 has 14 residues. V was shortened by 0 bases and J by 6 bases, with 13 bases between the two germline ends. In DNA form, the CDR3 reads TGCGCCAGCAGCTTGGCGCTAGCGTACGGCGAGCAGTACTTC. The encoded protein is CASSLALAYGEQYF.

This chain connects TRBV2 to TRBJ2-5, with a possible D match to TRBD1 (6 bases). Deletions cut 6 bases from V and 1 base from J, with 12 bases between. Per the germline V gene, CDR1 is SNHLY and CDR2 is FYNNEI. The CDR3 covers 14 residues. The CDR3 here is CASRGASFQETQYF. CDR3 nucleotides: TGTGCCAGCAGGGGGGCGTCGTTCCAAGAGACCCAGTACTTC. Together with reference TRBV2 and TRBJ2-5, the CDR3 gives the full variable domain: EPEVTQTPSHQVTQMGQEVILRCVPISNHLYFYWYRQILGQKVEFLVSFYNNEISEKSEIFDDQFSVERPDGSNFTLKIRSTKLEDSAMYFCASRGASFQETQYFGPGTRLLVL.

The rearrangement joins TRBV7-4 to TRBJ2-4; TRBD2 agrees at 12 bases. The germline V gene has CDR1 SGHVT and CDR2 SQSDAQ. The CDR3 has 20 amino acids. The J segment lost 0 bases and the V segment lost 4 bases, leaving 13 bases of the junction unmatched. CDR3 coding DNA: TGTGCCAGCAGCTCCTGTCGGACTAGCGGGAACGAGGTAGCCAAAAACATTCAGTACTTC. It specifies CASSSCRTSGNEVAKNIQYF.

The chain uses TRBV5-1 and TRBJ2-7; a weak D match, TRBD2 (7 bases). The CDR3 totals 15 residues. Per the germline V gene, CDR1 is SGHRS and CDR2 is YFSETQ. Trimming removed 4 bases at V and 7 bases at J, with 21 bases between. CDR3 sequence: CASSSGTPFSIEQYF. CDR3 sequence (DNA): TGCGCCAGCAGCAGCGGGACACCTTTCTCTATAGAGCAGTACTTC.

This clonotype showed up many times. This sequence joins TRBV7-3 and TRBJ2-1, with a weak D call TRBD1 (6 bases). Germline V gene lookup returns CDR1 SGHTA and CDR2 FQGTGA. The CDR3 length is 15 residues. V was clipped by 4 bases and J by 0 bases, with 10 bases between them. CDR3 sequence (DNA): TGTGCCAGCAGCTCGAACAGGGTCTCCTACAATGAGCAGTTCTTC. It translates to CASSSNRVSYNEQFF.

The chain links TRBV7-2 to TRBJ2-2; D gene ambiguous. Trimming shortened V by 5 bases and J by 0 bases, and 10 bases separated the two germline ends. Germline values: CDR1 SGHTA, CDR2 FQGNSA. CDR3 length: 15 residues. CDR3: CASSVDTANTGELFF. The CDR3 nucleotides are TGTGCCAGCAGCGTTGACACTGCGAACACCGGGGAGCTGTTTTTT.